A selection of T cell receptor beta chains follows, all from one sample in a study of T cell changes during pregnancy in multiple sclerosis. Clones were sequenced by immunoSEQ multiplex PCR, and TCRdb holds only the in-frame ones, with some missing. The sample holds roughly 31,000 clones; about 92% are singletons and the top ten take about 0.64%. The sequences come from CD4+ T cells from peripheral blood mononuclear cells, collected in the first trimester of pregnancy. The receptors shown here come from a female donor with multiple sclerosis, enrolled in a pregnancy study. Both conserved end residues are part of each CDR3. The D gene is left open where the match is weak. Rows may omit the clone size; those that give it use once, few, many or a size class.

d_call | j_call | clone_size | v_call | cdr3_nt | cdr3_aa
. | TRBJ2-1 | once | TRBV6-1 | TGTGCCAGCAGTCGCACAGCTTACAATGAGCAGTTCTTC | CASSRTAYNEQFF
. | TRBJ2-6 | . | TRBV7-2 | TGTGCCAGCAGCTTCTGGAGCTCTGGGGCCAACGTCCTGACTTTC | CASSFWSSGANVLTF
TRBD2 | TRBJ2-5 | . | TRBV9 | TGTGCCAGCAGCGTAGGGGATAGCGGGGGGGCCGGAGAGACCCAGTACTTC | CASSVGDSGGAGETQYF
. | TRBJ1-1 | . | TRBV4-2 | TGTGCCAGCAGCCAAGGGGACGCCGCGGGGCAGAACACTGAAGCTTTCTTT | CASSQGDAAGQNTEAFF
. | TRBJ1-2 | once | TRBV5-4 | TGTGCCAGCAGCTTGGTTGATGGGGGCGGCTACACCTTC | CASSLVDGGGYTF
TRBD1 | TRBJ1-5 | . | TRBV19 | TGTGCCAGTAGGCAGACAGGGACGAGCAATCAGCCCCAGCATTTT | CASRQTGTSNQPQHF
TRBD1 | TRBJ1-2 | . | TRBV5-4 | TGTGCCAGCAGCTTGGTAGTCCAGGGGGTGTCTGGCTACACCTTC | CASSLVVQGVSGYTF
. | TRBJ1-4 | once | TRBV7-6 | TGTGCCAGCAGCTTGGGGGCAGGGGTTACTAATGAAAAACTGTTTTTT | CASSLGAGVTNEKLFF
TRBD1 | TRBJ2-5 | . | TRBV30 | TGTGCCTGGAGTGCCTTAGACAGGGACCAAGAGACCCAGTACTTC | CAWSALDRDQETQYF
. | TRBJ1-1 | . | TRBV6-5 | TGTGCCAGCAGTTCCCCAGGGAGGGGGACTGAAGCTTTCTTT | CASSSPGRGTEAFF
. | TRBJ1-5 | . | TRBV28 | TGTGCCAGCAGTCTTAATCAGCCCCAGCATTTT | CASSLNQPQHF